This is a list of T cell receptor beta chains from one sample in a study of brain metastases from non-small cell lung cancer. The assay was immunoSEQ multiplex PCR, and TCRdb's table has in-frame clones only and misses some. The sample consists of approximately 2,100 clones, approximately 88% of them appearing once. Sequencing was done on a sample of primary lung tumor tissue. The origin of the receptors is a donor aged 40 or over with non-small cell lung cancer. Each CDR3 is given with its conserved first and last residue. A D gene is named only where the DNA matches it firmly. Clone size is given for some rows only: seen once, a few or many times, or a class if the clone is expanded.

15	TRBV18	TRBJ1-4	TRBD1	.	TGTGCCAGCTCACCAGGACAGGGGTCAAATGAAAAACTGTTTTTT	CASSPGQGSNEKLFF
21	TRBV19	TRBJ2-5	TRBD2	.	TGTGCCAGTAGTATTAAAGGACTAGCGGGAGGCCGGGCCCGTGAGGAAGAGACCCAGTACTTC	CASSIKGLAGGRAREEETQYF
12	TRBV6-1	TRBJ2-5	.	.	TGTGCCAGCAGTGATGTATGGGAGACCCAGTACTTC	CASSDVWETQYF
13	TRBV2	TRBJ2-1	.	once	TGTGCCAGCAGTGGACCTCCCCTCAATGAGCAGTTCTTC	CASSGPPLNEQFF
14	TRBV6-5	TRBJ2-5	TRBD2	.	TGTGCCAGCACAACGGGACTAGCGGGCGAGACCCAGTACTTC	CASTTGLAGETQYF
13	TRBV18	TRBJ2-5	TRBD1	few	TGTGCCAGCTCTACCAGGGGGAGCGAGACCCAGTACTTC	CASSTRGSETQYF
12	TRBV3-1/TRBV3-2	TRBJ1-5	.	.	TGTGCCAGCAGCTTCGGAAATCAGCCCCAGCATTTT	CASSFGNQPQHF
12	TRBV12-3/TRBV12-4	TRBJ2-3	.	.	TGTGCCAGCAGTTTGGATACAGATACGCAGTATTTT	CASSLDTDTQYF
15	TRBV6-5	TRBJ1-5	TRBD1	few	TGTGCCAGCAGCCCGGGACAGGGGCTTGGGCAGCCCCAGCATTTT	CASSPGQGLGQPQHF
15	TRBV4-2	TRBJ1-6	.	.	TGTGCCAGCAGCCAAGATGGGCTCCTTAGTTCACCCCTCCACTTT	CASSQDGLLSSPLHF
15	TRBV3-1/TRBV3-2	TRBJ2-5	.	once	TGTGCCAGCAGCCAAGGACCAGGGCTTCAAGAGACCCAGTACTTC	CASSQGPGLQETQYF
15	TRBV19	TRBJ2-5	TRBD1	.	TGTGCCAGTAGTATCCGGACAGGCCTCCAAGAGACCCAGTACTTC	CASSIRTGLQETQYF
15	TRBV7-9	TRBJ2-7	TRBD1	.	TGTGCCAGCAGCTCACCCGGGACAGGGGTTCACGAGCAGTACTTC	CASSSPGTGVHEQYF
13	TRBV19	TRBJ2-7	.	.	TGTGCCAGTAGTATTTGGGGGGCTGACGAGCAGTACTTC	CASSIWGADEQYF
13	TRBV6-5	TRBJ1-2	.	.	TGTACCAGCAACCTGGGGGCTAACTATGGCTACACCTTC	CTSNLGANYGYTF
14	TRBV9	TRBJ1-2	TRBD1	.	TGTGCCAGCAGCGCCCAACAGGGGAACTATGGCTACACCTTC	CASSAQQGNYGYTF
13	TRBV6-2/TRBV6-3	TRBJ2-2	.	.	TGTGCCAGCAGCGCATCAGTCCTTGGGGAGCTGTTTTTT	CASSASVLGELFF
16	TRBV19	TRBJ2-3	TRBD2	.	TGTGCCAGTAGTATTACTAGCGGGGGGCGGGAGGATACGCAGTATTTT	CASSITSGGREDTQYF
13	TRBV27	TRBJ1-4	.	.	TGTGCCAGCAGTTTCCAGCCGAATGAAAAACTGTTTTTT	CASSFQPNEKLFF
14	TRBV6-5	TRBJ2-1	TRBD2	.	TGTGCCAGCAGTTACTGGACTAGTCAGGGTGAGCAGTTCTTC	CASSYWTSQGEQFF
16	TRBV6-1	TRBJ1-2	.	.	TGTGCCAGCAGTGAAGACGGGGGGGTATCTGGGCTAGGCTACACCTTC	CASSEDGGVSGLGYTF
15	TRBV28	TRBJ2-7	.	.	TGTGCCAGCAGTTTATTAGCGGCAAGCTCCTACGAGCAGTACTTC	CASSLLAASSYEQYF
13	TRBV28	TRBJ1-2	.	.	TGTGCCAGCAGAGGGGGAGCTGACTATGGCTACACCTTC	CASRGGADYGYTF
12	TRBV29-1	TRBJ2-3	.	.	TGCAGCGTCCCCATAGCGGCAGATACGCAGTATTTT	CSVPIAADTQYF
14	TRBV7-3	TRBJ1-6	.	.	TGTGCCAGCAGCTTAAAAACAGGGAATTCACCCCTCCACTTT	CASSLKTGNSPLHF
17	TRBV4-2	TRBJ2-1	TRBD2	once	TGTACCAGCAGCCAAGTCGCTAGCGGGACAATCGGCAATGAGCAGTTCTTC	CTSSQVASGTIGNEQFF
18	TRBV14	TRBJ1-5	.	.	TGTGCCAGCAGCCAAGATGCGGCAGCAAATCAAAGCAATCAGCCCCAGCATTTT	CASSQDAAANQSNQPQHF
13	TRBV6-6	TRBJ1-1	.	.	TGTGCCAGCAGAAATGTGGTAAACACTGAAGCTTTCTTT	CASRNVVNTEAFF
14	TRBV19	TRBJ2-1	TRBD2	once	TGTGCCAGTAGGGGGGAGGGCCCCTACAATGAGCAGTTCTTC	CASRGEGPYNEQFF